Below are 17 T cell receptor beta chains sequenced from a single sample in a study of graft-versus-host responses after intestinal transplantation. Generated by immunoSEQ multiplex PCR, the TCRdb table keeps only in-frame clones and is missing some. The table shows just under 100,000 clones, with approximately 90% occurring only once. Sample: PBMCs, taken about 450 days after intestinal transplant. These receptors were collected from a human patient who received an intestinal transplant, so some T cells may come from the graft donor.

This chain links TRBV2 with TRBJ2-3; D not resolved. This CDR3 has 15 amino acids. V was trimmed by 3 bases and J by 2 bases, leaving 12 bases between them. Germline CDR1 and CDR2: SNHLY and FYNNEI. The CDR3: CASSDLVGPTDTQYF. In nucleotides, the CDR3 is TGTGCCAGCAGTGACCTAGTTGGCCCCACAGATACGCAGTATTTT.

J is TRBJ2-7 and V is TRBV27; unclear D gene. V gave up 2 bases and J gave up 3 bases, with 8 bases separating them. The CDR3 consists of 13 residues. Germline CDR1 MNHEY, CDR2 SMNVEV (reference sequence). Here the CDR3 reads CASSLTPIYEQYF. The CDR3 region has the DNA TGTGCCAGCAGTTTAACTCCCATCTACGAGCAGTACTTC.

The CDR3 spells CASSYRDRASYEQYF. CDR3 DNA: TGTGCCAGCAGTTACAGGGACAGAGCCTCCTACGAGCAGTACTTC. J is TRBJ2-7 and V is TRBV6-5, with 7 nucleotides matching TRBD1. Germline-derived CDR1 and CDR2 are MNHEY and SVGAGI. The V gene end was trimmed by 2 bases and the J gene end by 0 bases; junction bases not matched to a gene: 4. This CDR3 is 15 amino acids long.

The gene calls are TRBV6-5 and TRBJ2-7; D gene ambiguous. CDR3 length: 14 residues. V was cut by 3 bases and J by 3 bases, with 12 bases left in between. Germline CDR1 is MNHEY and CDR2 is SVGAGI. The CDR3 protein is CASSYRPPGYEQYF. The CDR3 DNA reads as TGTGCCAGCAGTTATAGGCCCCCGGGCTACGAGCAGTACTTC.

The chain is built from TRBV6-5 and TRBJ1-3, with a weak D call TRBD1 (5 bases). Germline assignment: CDR1 MNHEY and CDR2 SVGAGI. Trimming took off 8 bases at V and 0 bases at J, with 11 bases between the two ends. CDR3 length: 14 amino acids. CDR3 DNA: TGTGCCAGCTGCGACAGTTCCTCTGGAAACACCATATATTTT. Its protein is CASCDSSSGNTIYF.

The CDR3 protein is CASSYSGPGDGNTIYF. The CDR3, as DNA: TGTGCCAGCAGTTACTCAGGGCCAGGGGATGGAAACACCATATATTTT. This sequence joins TRBV6-5 and TRBJ1-3, with D possibly matching TRBD1 (6 bases). The ends were cut back, 0 bases at V and 3 bases at J, with 12 bases in the middle. The germline CDR1 and CDR2 sequences are MNHEY and SVGAGI. The CDR3 extends over 16 amino acids.

This clone appeared a single time. The chain recombines TRBV6-5 with TRBJ2-7, with 8 nucleotides matching TRBD2. The germline V gene encodes CDR1 MNHEY and CDR2 SVGAGI. The CDR3 is made up of 15 amino acids. V gave up 6 bases and J gave up 3 bases; unmatched junction bases: 10. CDR3 coding DNA: TGTGCCAGCAGCTCGACTAGCGAAAGTAACTACGAGCAGTACTTC. The encoded protein is CASSSTSESNYEQYF.

Only one count was recorded for this clone. This chain connects TRBV5-6 to TRBJ2-6; D gene ambiguous. Trimming pared 0 bases from V and 0 bases from J, leaving 13 bases between. From germline, CDR1 is SGHDT and CDR2 YYEEEE. CDR3 length equals 18 residues. DNA of the CDR3: TGTGCCAGCAGCTTGGCGACTCCCTACGTCTCTGGGGCCAACGTCCTGACTTTC. Its protein product is CASSLATPYVSGANVLTF.

In DNA form, the CDR3 reads TGTGCCAGCAGTAGGACGGGACTCGGTGAGCAGTTCTTC. Translating gives CASSRTGLGEQFF. The chain has TRBV7-8 and TRBJ2-1, with a possible D match to TRBD2 (6 bases). V lost 6 bases and J 9 bases, leaving 15 bases between the germline ends. CDR3 length: 13 residues. The V gene's germline CDR1 is SGHVS and CDR2 FQNEAQ. The variable domain in full, with the rest retrieved from reference TRBV7-8 and TRBJ2-1, is GAGVSQSPRYKVAKRGQDVALRCDPISGHVSLFWYQQALGQGPEFLTYFQNEAQLDKSGLPSDRFFAERPEGSVSTLKIQRTQQEDSAVYLCASSRTGLGEQFFGPGTRLTVL.

The J gene is TRBJ2-3, the V gene TRBV9; TRBD1 agrees at 7 bases. The germline V gene encodes CDR1 SGDLS and CDR2 YYNGEE. J was trimmed by 11 bases and V by 1 base; bases with no gene match: 7. This CDR3 spans 13 amino acids. Here the CDR3 reads CASSVTDRDGQYF. CDR3 nucleotides: TGTGCCAGCAGCGTAACAGACAGGGACGGGCAGTATTTT.

V usage is TRBV4-1 and J usage is TRBJ1-1; D unclear. V was clipped by 2 bases and J by 5 bases, with 9 bases between them. The CDR3 loop spans 13 amino acids. The germline gives CDR1 MGHRA, CDR2 YSYEKL. The CDR3 sequence: CASSQWEWTEAFF. In DNA form, the CDR3 reads TGCGCCAGCAGCCAATGGGAGTGGACTGAAGCTTTCTTT.

The chain is built from TRBV6-1 and TRBJ2-7; D remains ambiguous. Germline V gene lookup returns CDR1 MNHNS and CDR2 SASEGT. V shed 5 bases and J shed 2 bases, with 13 bases lying between them. This CDR3 contains 14 residues. The CDR3 nucleotides are TGTGCCAGCAGTTTCACAGATTTCACCTACGAGCAGTACTTC. This sequence encodes CASSFTDFTYEQYF.

The rearrangement joins TRBV7-9 to TRBJ1-2, with D unclear. V was trimmed by 0 bases and J by 4 bases, leaving 9 bases between them. The CDR3 totals 14 residues. CDR1 SEHNR and CDR2 FQNEAQ come from the germline V gene (reference sequence). For the CDR3, the DNA is TGTGCCAGCAGCTTAGCTGGGGTTGGCTATGGCTACACCTTC. Residues: CASSLAGVGYGYTF. Based on the CDR3 plus reference TRBV7-9 and TRBJ1-2, the full variable domain is DTGVSQNPRHKITKRGQNVTFRCDPISEHNRLYWYRQTLGQGPEFLTYFQNEAQLEKSRLLSDRFSAERPKGSFSTLEIQRTEQGDSAMYLCASSLAGVGYGYTFGSGTRLTVV.

The V call is TRBV27, the J call TRBJ1-2; no reliable D call. Germline CDR1 reads MNHEY; CDR2 reads SMNVEV (reference sequence). The CDR3 is 11 amino acids. Trimming removed 3 bases from V and 10 bases from J, with 9 bases in between. CDR3 bases: TGTGCCAGCAGTTTCGGGTTTGACTACACCTTC. It encodes CASSFGFDYTF.

V and J are TRBV27 and TRBJ1-3; unclear D gene. Germline CDR1 is MNHEY and CDR2 is SMNVEV (reference sequence). V was pared by 5 bases and J by 0 bases, with 8 bases between. CDR3 length equals 14 residues. CDR3 sequence reads: CASSRESSGNTIYF. DNA of the CDR3: TGTGCCAGCAGTCGGGAGAGCTCTGGAAACACCATATATTTT.

The V call is TRBV5-1, the J call TRBJ1-1; maybe TRBD1 (5 bases). The germline V and J ends were trimmed by 2 bases and 14 bases, with 22 bases remaining between them. Germline V gene sequence: CDR1 SGHRS, CDR2 YFSETQ. This CDR3 region has 14 residues. The CDR3 DNA follows: TGCGCCAGCAGCTTTCCGGGACGGCGCCGGTGGGGCTTCTTT. Translated, it gives CASSFPGRRRWGFF. Full variable domain (outside the CDR3, taken from reference TRBV5-1 and TRBJ1-1): KAGVTQTPRYLIKTRGQQVTLSCSPISGHRSVSWYQQTPGQGLQFLFEYFSETQRNKGNFPGRFSGRQFSNSRSEMNVSTLELGDSALYLCASSFPGRRRWGFFGQGTRLTVV.

The chain uses TRBV2 and TRBJ1-1; tentatively, D is TRBD1 (5 bases). Germline V CDR1 and CDR2: SNHLY, FYNNEI. The length of the CDR3 is 14 residues. Trimming stripped 7 bases from V and 0 bases from J, with 12 bases between. The CDR3 loop is CASKLGEMNTEAFF. For the CDR3, the DNA is TGTGCCAGCAAATTGGGGGAAATGAACACTGAAGCTTTCTTT.